These T cell receptor beta chains were read from a single sample in a study of blood T cell repertoires in COVID-19. Profiling relied on immunoSEQ multiplex PCR, and the TCRdb table lists in-frame clones only, not all of them. The data hold some 150,000 clones, with about 86% observed a single time. Specimen: peripheral blood. Receptors originate from a woman aged 50 to 65 with active or convalescent COVID-19. CDR3s include the opening cysteine and the closing phenylalanine or tryptophan. A D gene is named only where the DNA matches it firmly. A row's size may be missing; if present it is once, few, many or a size class.

D gene,J gene,clone size,V gene,CDR3 DNA,CDR3 protein
TRBD2,TRBJ2-3,-,TRBV6-2/TRBV6-3,TGTGCCAGCAGTGGTTGGACTAGCGGGTATACGCAGTATTTT,CASSGWTSGYTQYF
TRBD1,TRBJ2-5,-,TRBV28,TGTGCCAGCAGTTTCCCCGGGACAGTGGCCAAAGAGACCCAGTACTTC,CASSFPGTVAKETQYF
TRBD2,TRBJ2-7,-,TRBV28,TGTGCCAGCAGTTTACCCTATTTGACAGTAGCGGGGTGGACGTTAGATCACGAGCAGTACTTC,CASSLPYLTVAGWTLDHEQYF
TRBD1,TRBJ2-4,once,TRBV7-3,TGTGCCAGCAGCTCTAACCCGACAGGGTCTGGCAAAAACATTCAGTACTTC,CASSSNPTGSGKNIQYF
-,TRBJ1-4,-,TRBV21-1,TGTGCCAGCAGCAAAGGGGGTAATGGCGGGGGAGGAACTAATGAAAAACTGTTTTTT,CASSKGGNGGGGTNEKLFF
TRBD1,TRBJ1-5,-,TRBV6-4,TGTGCCAGCAGTCCTACAGGGGTCAATCAGCCCCAGCATTTT,CASSPTGVNQPQHF
TRBD2,TRBJ2-1,once,TRBV7-3,TGTGCCAGCAGCTCCCAGAGTAGCGGGAGCCGAGAGCAGTTCTTC,CASSSQSSGSREQFF
TRBD2,TRBJ2-1,-,TRBV5-1,TGCGCCAGCAGTTCGAGCGGGGGGGCCGGCAATGAGCAGTTCTTC,CASSSSGGAGNEQFF
TRBD2,TRBJ2-2,-,TRBV7-2,TGTGCCAGCAGCACAATAGCGGGAGACCTCACCGGGGAGCTGTTTTTT,CASSTIAGDLTGELFF
-,TRBJ2-5,-,TRBV4-3,TGCGCCAGCAGCCGATCCGTGAGCGACCAAGAGACCCAGTACTTC,CASSRSVSDQETQYF
TRBD1,TRBJ1-1,-,TRBV29-1,TGCAGCGTGGGACAGTCCATGAACACTGAAGCTTTCTTT,CSVGQSMNTEAFF
-,TRBJ1-1,-,TRBV19,TGTGCCAGTAGTATAGATACGACAGTTTGGGGCACTGAAGCTTTCTTT,CASSIDTTVWGTEAFF
TRBD1,TRBJ2-7,-,TRBV3-1/TRBV3-2,TGTGCCAGCAGCCAAGCCCGGGACAGGGGCTACGAGCAGTACTTC,CASSQARDRGYEQYF
-,TRBJ1-1,once,TRBV7-2,TGTGCCAGCAGCTTAGATTTACGGACTGAAGCTTTCTTT,CASSLDLRTEAFF
TRBD1,TRBJ1-2,-,TRBV11-2,TGTGCCAGCAGCTTAAATGGACAGGGTGTTAACTATGGCTACACCTTC,CASSLNGQGVNYGYTF
TRBD1,TRBJ2-7,-,TRBV18,TGTGCCAGCTCGGAGACAGGGGGCTACGAGCAGTACTTC,CASSETGGYEQYF
-,TRBJ1-2,-,TRBV9,TGTGCCAGCAGCGTAACCCTTTTAGGAGGGAGTAACTATGGCTACACCTTC,CASSVTLLGGSNYGYTF
-,TRBJ2-7,-,TRBV10-3,TGTGCCATCATGTATTCGGGGGTCTACAACGAGCAGTACTTC,CAIMYSGVYNEQYF
TRBD1,TRBJ1-2,-,TRBV7-9,TGTGCCAGCAGCCAAACAGGGGCCAACTATGGCTACACCTTC,CASSQTGANYGYTF
TRBD2,TRBJ2-7,-,TRBV18,TGTGCCAGCTCACCGCGTCCTAGCGGGAGAGGCTACGAGCAGTACTTC,CASSPRPSGRGYEQYF
TRBD2,TRBJ2-5,-,TRBV4-2,TGTGCCAGCAGCCAAGATCTGGCGGGAGGGCCGGAGACCCAGTACTTC,CASSQDLAGGPETQYF
TRBD1,TRBJ2-7,-,TRBV6-5,TGTGCCAGCAGCCAGGACAGGAACTACGAGCAGTACTTC,CASSQDRNYEQYF
-,TRBJ1-1,-,TRBV6-5,TGTGCCAGCAGCCGTAACACTGAAGCTTTCTTT,CASSRNTEAFF
-,TRBJ1-2,once,TRBV19,TGTGCCAGTCAACAGGCCCCCGCGGGCTACACCTTC,CASQQAPAGYTF
-,TRBJ1-2,-,TRBV11-2,TGTGCCAGCAGCCTAACAGGGTACGACTATGGCTACACCTTC,CASSLTGYDYGYTF
-,TRBJ1-1,-,TRBV12-3/TRBV12-4,TGTGCCAGCAGTTTGGGGGGAAACACTGAAGCTTTCTTT,CASSLGGNTEAFF
TRBD1,TRBJ2-2,-,TRBV28,TGTGCCAGCAGTTCCCAAGGCGGGACAGGGGGCACCGGGGAGCTGTTTTTT,CASSSQGGTGGTGELFF
TRBD1,TRBJ2-7,many,TRBV2,TGTGCCAGCAGGGAAGGACAGGGGATCTCCTACGAGCAGTACTTC,CASREGQGISYEQYF
-,TRBJ1-5,-,TRBV29-1,TGCAGCGTTGAGGTACAGAGCAATCAGCCCCAGCATTTT,CSVEVQSNQPQHF
TRBD1,TRBJ1-2,-,TRBV6-2/TRBV6-3,TGTGCCAGCAGCCCAACAGGGGACTATGGCTACACCTTC,CASSPTGDYGYTF
TRBD1,TRBJ1-1,-,TRBV12-5,TGTGCTAGTGGTTTGGCCGTCCCGGGACAGGGGGGGACTGAAGCTTTCTTT,CASGLAVPGQGGTEAFF
-,TRBJ1-2,-,TRBV23-1,TGCGCCAGCAGTCCCCTAAGAAAGTTATGCGGCTACACCTTC,CASSPLRKLCGYTF
-,TRBJ1-5,once,TRBV6-2/TRBV6-3,TGTGCCAGCAGTTCGTTCGGCACAGGGAAGCCCCAGCATTTT,CASSSFGTGKPQHF
TRBD2,TRBJ2-3,-,TRBV5-4,TGTGCCAGCAGCGCAAGACTAGCGGGAGCAGATACGCAGTATTTT,CASSARLAGADTQYF
TRBD2,TRBJ2-7,once,TRBV7-2,TGTGCCAGCAGCCGTTCCCTTACTAGCGGGAGTCTCGAGCAGTACTTC,CASSRSLTSGSLEQYF
-,TRBJ1-5,-,TRBV9,TGTGCCAGCAGCGTAGGTGGGGCAGCCCGAAGCAATCAGCCCCAGCATTTT,CASSVGGAARSNQPQHF
-,TRBJ1-1,once,TRBV9,TGTGCCAGCAGTATGGGGCAAATGAACACTGAAGCTTTCTTT,CASSMGQMNTEAFF
-,TRBJ2-2,few,TRBV15,TGTGCCACCAGCAGAGAACTTTCGCGGCCCGGGGAGCTGTTTTTT,CATSRELSRPGELFF
TRBD1,TRBJ1-1,-,TRBV5-5,TGTGCCAGCAGCTCTCAGGGGGGTCAGAACACTGAAGCTTTCTTT,CASSSQGGQNTEAFF
-,TRBJ1-1,-,TRBV6-2/TRBV6-3,TGTGCCAGCAGTTATGTGGGGGGGTTTGAAGCTTTCTTT,CASSYVGGFEAFF